Listed below are T cell receptor beta chains from one sample, sequenced in a study of CD8 T cells in ankylosing spondylitis. One entry per CDR3 protein results from TCRdb running MiXCR on the 5' RACE reads. The table has a few hundred thousand distinct CDR3 sequences, roughly 20% seen once. The material sequenced was blood, either unsorted or a sorted T cell fraction (not recorded which). The source is a female donor with ankylosing spondylitis or in good health (not recorded which). Each CDR3 is given with its conserved first and last residue. The order of the fields is D gene, V gene, clone size, CDR3 length, J gene, CDR3 protein, CDR3 DNA. The D gene is left open where the match is weak. For some rows the clone size is stated as once, few or many, or as a class when expanded; others skip it.

>.|TRBV12-3/TRBV12-4|.|14|TRBJ2-3
CASSSLRGRDTQYF
TGTGCCAGCAGTTCGCTCAGGGGGAGGGATACGCAGTATTTT
>.|TRBV10-3|few|13|TRBJ2-7
CAISGGVRYEQYF
TGTGCCATCAGTGGGGGGGTACGCTACGAGCAGTACTTC
>.|TRBV29-1|.|14|TRBJ1-3
CGGRKTGEGNTIYF
TGCGGAGGAAGGAAAACGGGAGAAGGAAACACCATATATTTT
>.|TRBV7-3|.|14|TRBJ2-1
CASSAAGSYNEQFF
TGTGCCAGCAGCGCGGCCGGCTCCTACAATGAGCAGTTCTTC
>.|TRBV12-3/TRBV12-4|few|13|TRBJ1-1
CASSWQGRGEAFF
TGTGCCAGCAGTTGGCAGGGGAGGGGTGAAGCTTTCTTT
>TRBD1|TRBV10-3|.|14|TRBJ1-6
CAISEQGEGSPLHF
TGTGCCATCAGTGAACAGGGGGAAGGGTCACCCCTCCACTTT
>TRBD2|TRBV20-1|many|13|TRBJ2-7
CSARLAGSYEQYF
TGCAGTGCGCGACTAGCGGGTTCCTACGAGCAGTACTTC
>TRBD1|TRBV18|.|15|TRBJ1-4
CASSPIPQGAEKLFF
TGTGCCAGCTCACCAATCCCACAGGGGGCAGAAAAACTGTTTTTT
>.|TRBV19|few|11|TRBJ1-4
CATGAPGQLFF
TGTGCAACCGGGGCCCCCGGGCAACTGTTTTTT
>TRBD1|TRBV13|many|16|TRBJ1-2
CASSGDRKTINYGYTF
TGTGCCAGCAGCGGGGACAGGAAAACTATCAACTATGGCTACACCTTC